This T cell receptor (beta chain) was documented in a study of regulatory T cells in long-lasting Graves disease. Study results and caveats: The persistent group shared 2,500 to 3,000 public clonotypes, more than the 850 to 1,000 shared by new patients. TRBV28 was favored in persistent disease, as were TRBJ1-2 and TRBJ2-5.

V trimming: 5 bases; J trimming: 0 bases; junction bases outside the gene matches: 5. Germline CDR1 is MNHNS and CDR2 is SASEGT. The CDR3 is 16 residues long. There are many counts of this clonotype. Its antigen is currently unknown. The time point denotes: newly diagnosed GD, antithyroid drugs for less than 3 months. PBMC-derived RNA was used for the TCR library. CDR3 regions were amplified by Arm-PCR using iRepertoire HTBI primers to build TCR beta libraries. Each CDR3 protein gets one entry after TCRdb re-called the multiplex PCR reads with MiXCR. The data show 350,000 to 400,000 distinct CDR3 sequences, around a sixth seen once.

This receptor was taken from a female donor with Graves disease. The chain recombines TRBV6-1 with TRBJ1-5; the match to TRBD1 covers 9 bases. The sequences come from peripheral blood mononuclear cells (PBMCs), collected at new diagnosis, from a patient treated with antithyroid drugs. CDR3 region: CASSTQGANSNQPQHF. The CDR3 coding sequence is TGTGCCAGCAGTACACAGGGGGCAAATAGCAATCAGCCCCAGCATTTT.